These 25 T cell receptor beta chains originate from one sample sequenced in a study of PD-L1 blockade in urothelial cancer. The repertoire was sequenced with immunoSEQ multiplex PCR; TCRdb's copy has only in-frame clones and lacks some. The sample yields 50,000 or so clones, 60% to 80% seen once. Sample: PBMCs, taken around atezolizumab (anti-PD-L1) treatment. The receptor set was obtained from a man in his 70s with urothelial cancer.

The gene calls are TRBV28 and TRBJ1-2; a weak D match, TRBD1 (5 bases). The CDR3 spans 12 residues. The ends were cut back, 3 bases at V and 8 bases at J, with 10 bases in the middle. The germline V gene encodes CDR1 MDHEN and CDR2 SYDVKM. The CDR3 spells CASSLIRGGYTF. For the CDR3, the DNA is TGTGCCAGCAGTTTGATCCGGGGGGGCTACACCTTC.

This sequence joins TRBV5-6 and TRBJ2-5; possibly TRBD2 for D (5 bases). CDR1 and CDR2 (germline): SGHDT, YYEEEE. Trimming removed 0 bases at V and 5 bases at J, with 11 bases between. This CDR3 has 14 residues. The CDR3 coding sequence is TGTGCCAGCAGCTTGGGTTGGATAGCGGAGACCCAGTACTTC. This sequence encodes CASSLGWIAETQYF. Based on the CDR3 plus reference TRBV5-6 and TRBJ2-5, the full variable domain is DAGVTQSPTHLIKTRGQQVTLRCSPKSGHDTVSWYQQALGQGPQFIFQYYEEEERQRGNFPDRFSGHQFPNYSSELNVNALLLGDSALYLCASSLGWIAETQYFGPGTRLLVL.

V is TRBV27 and J is TRBJ1-6, with 7 bases matching TRBD1. The germline V gene has CDR1 MNHEY and CDR2 SMNVEV (reference sequence). The CDR3 consists of 17 residues. V gave up 8 bases and J gave up 0 bases; unmatched junction bases: 10. CDR3 protein: CASRRGDSSSYNSPLHF. DNA for the CDR3: TGTGCCAGCCGCAGGGGGGACAGCAGCTCCTATAATTCACCCCTCCACTTT.

The chain joins TRBV2 to TRBJ1-4, with 7 bases aligning to TRBD1. This CDR3 contains 13 residues. The trim removed 11 bases at V and 8 bases at J, leaving 11 bases unmatched. Germline lookup yields CDR1 SNHLY and CDR2 FYNNEI. The CDR3 sequence is CALRTGKEEKLFF. In DNA form, the CDR3 reads TGTGCCTTAAGGACAGGAAAGGAGGAAAAACTGTTTTTT.

The rearrangement links TRBV7-3 to TRBJ2-2; a weak D match, TRBD1 (6 bases). Germline V lookup: CDR1 SGHTA, CDR2 FQGTGA. Trimming shortened V by 5 bases and J by 6 bases, and 10 bases separated the two germline ends. The CDR3 has 13 residues. CDR3: CASSPGVAGELFF. The CDR3 bases are TGTGCCAGCAGCCCAGGGGTGGCCGGGGAGCTGTTTTTT.

This clone was recorded a few times. The sample has other DNA sequences that encode this CDR3 too. The chain joins TRBV11-3 to TRBJ2-3; 10 bases fit TRBD2. Unmatched junction bases numbered 5, after V lost 4 bases and J lost 1 base. In germline, CDR1 is SGHNT, CDR2 YENEEA. The CDR3 is 16 amino acids. The CDR3 region has the DNA TGTGCCAGCAGCTCCTCTAGCGGGAGAGGCACAGATACGCAGTATTTT. Protein: CASSSSSGRGTDTQYF. Full variable domain (rest looked up from reference TRBV11-3 and TRBJ2-3): EAGVVQSPRYKIIEKKQPVAFWCNPISGHNTLYWYLQNLGQGPELLIRYENEEAVDDSQLPKDRFSAERLKGVDSTLKIQPAELGDSAVYLCASSSSSGRGTDTQYFGPGTRLTVL.

This clone was recorded a few times. The rearrangement links TRBV29-1 to TRBJ2-1, with 10 bases identical to TRBD1. The CDR3 runs to 13 residues. CDR1 is SQVTM, CDR2 ANQGSEA, per germline. V shed 6 bases and J 6 bases; nucleotides not matched to a gene: 5. CDR3 in amino acids: CSVRQGAINEQFF. CDR3 coding DNA: TGCAGCGTGAGACAGGGGGCCATCAATGAGCAGTTCTTC.

This clone was seen only a few times. The CDR3 loop is CASSGQGAQFF. CDR3 nucleotides: TGTGCCAGCAGCGGACAGGGTGCCCAGTTCTTC. The chain employs TRBV28 and TRBJ2-1; 8 bases are shared with TRBD1. With V trimmed by 6 bases and J by 13 bases, 5 bases remained unmatched. This CDR3 region has 11 residues. From germline, CDR1 is MDHEN and CDR2 SYDVKM.

This rearrangement joins TRBV7-2 to TRBJ1-1, with TRBD1 as a possible D gene (6 bases). CDR3 length: 14 amino acids. V lost 3 bases, J lost 4 bases, and 12 bases lay in between. Germline V gives CDR1 SGHTA, CDR2 FQGNSA. The CDR3 loop is CASSLSSGATEAFF. DNA of the CDR3: TGTGCCAGCAGCTTGTCTTCAGGGGCCACTGAAGCTTTCTTT.

V gene TRBV11-3 combines with J gene TRBJ2-1, with 9 bases aligning to TRBD2. With V trimmed by 6 bases and J by 12 bases, 6 bases remained unmatched. The CDR3 runs 12 residues. CDR1 SGHNT and CDR2 YENEEA come from the germline V gene. The CDR3 spells CASSHSGRVQFF. The CDR3 DNA follows: TGTGCCAGCAGTCATAGCGGGAGAGTGCAGTTCTTC.

The chain carries TRBV11-2 and TRBJ2-1; D uncertain. From germline, CDR1 is SGHAT and CDR2 FQNNGV. Trimming shortened V by 5 bases and J by 8 bases, and 16 bases separated the two germline ends. The CDR3 sequence is 14 residues long. In DNA, the CDR3 is TGTGCCAGCAGCCCCCGAAGTAGCAAAGATGAGCAGTTCTTC. Protein sequence: CASSPRSSKDEQFF.

V gene TRBV29-1 combines with J gene TRBJ2-3; tentative D call: TRBD2 (5 bases). The germline gives CDR1 SQVTM, CDR2 ANQGSEA. V lost 1 base to trimming and J lost 0 bases, with 20 bases between them. The CDR3 sequence is 18 residues long. CDR3 residues: CSVEGFAAFRGSTDTQYF. The CDR3 nucleotides are TGCAGCGTTGAAGGCTTTGCGGCCTTCAGAGGGAGCACAGATACGCAGTATTTT.

This chain joins TRBV7-6 and TRBJ2-3; 7 bases align to TRBD2. There are 15 residues in the CDR3. V shed 2 bases, J shed 0 bases, and the junction held 2 bases outside the gene matches. CDR1 is SGHVS and CDR2 is FNYEAQ in the germline V gene. CDR3 nucleotides: TGTGCCAGCAGCTTACTGCGGGGGAGCACAGATACGCAGTATTTT. Translated: CASSLLRGSTDTQYF.

This rearrangement joins TRBV30 to TRBJ2-2; 9 nucleotides align to TRBD1. CDR1 and CDR2 from the germline V gene are GTSNPN and SVGIG (reference sequence). The CDR3 sequence is 15 residues long. V lost 0 bases to trimming and J lost 7 bases; unmatched junction nucleotides: 6. CDR3 in DNA: TGTGCCTGGAGTGTCGGGGACAGGGCTGGCGGGGAGCTGTTTTTT. Translating gives CAWSVGDRAGGELFF.

This sequence joins TRBV5-1 and TRBJ1-2; D call uncertain. V lost 4 bases and J lost 2, with 15 bases in between. The CDR3 consists of 15 residues. Germline V lookup: CDR1 SGHRS, CDR2 YFSETQ. CDR3 sequence: CASSGGNSGNYGYTF. DNA of the CDR3: TGCGCCAGCAGCGGAGGGAATTCGGGAAACTATGGCTACACCTTC.

Concerning this clone: Additional DNA sequences in this sample encode the identical CDR3. CDR3 coding DNA: TGTGCCAGCTCACCATCACGCGGAGGGACCGGGGAGCTGTTTTTT. As protein: CASSPSRGGTGELFF. V usage is TRBV18 and J usage is TRBJ2-2, with D perhaps matching TRBD2 (6 bases). The CDR3 is 15 residues long. Trimming cost V 2 bases and J 5 bases, with 12 bases left between them. Per the germline V gene, CDR1 is KGHSH and CDR2 is LQKENI.

The chain links TRBV18 to TRBJ2-5; TRBD1 matches 7 bases. Germline V gene data show CDR1 as KGHSH and CDR2 as LQKENI. The ends lost 6 bases at V and 2 bases at J; junction bases unmatched: 9. The CDR3 length is 15 residues. This chain's CDR3 is CASSPAYRGQETQYF. In DNA form, the CDR3 reads TGTGCCAGCTCCCCCGCGTACAGGGGACAAGAGACCCAGTACTTC.

This rearrangement joins TRBV5-4 to TRBJ1-2; D is unresolved. This CDR3 is 13 amino acids long. The germline gives CDR1 SGHNT, CDR2 YYREEE (reference sequence). Trimming removed 3 bases at V and 8 bases at J, with 14 bases between. CDR3 bases: TGTGCCAGCAGCTCAGGAACTGACCCCGGCTACACCTTC. This encodes CASSSGTDPGYTF.

This chain links TRBV10-3 with TRBJ2-5, with 11 bases aligning to TRBD1. Unmatched junction bases numbered 7, after V lost 2 bases and J lost 5 bases. The V gene's germline CDR1 is ENHRY and CDR2 SYGVKD. The CDR3 runs to 16 residues. The CDR3 sequence is CAISEPGTGGLETQYF. CDR3 DNA: TGTGCCATCAGTGAGCCAGGGACAGGGGGATTGGAGACCCAGTACTTC.

This chain links TRBV7-2 with TRBJ1-2; unclear D gene. Germline loops: CDR1 SGHTA, CDR2 FQGNSA. V was shortened by 1 base and J by 5 bases, with 11 bases between the two germline ends. CDR3 length: 14 residues. The CDR3 DNA sequence: TGTGCCAGCAGCTTAGTCCCAGGAGGGTATGGCTACACCTTC. Protein sequence: CASSLVPGGYGYTF.

This clone has just one count. The chain is built from TRBV7-9 and TRBJ2-5; TRBD2 agrees at 7 bases. Germline loops: CDR1 SEHNR, CDR2 FQNEAQ (reference sequence). The CDR3 extends over 18 amino acids. V was clipped by 0 bases and J by 1 base; unmatched bases: 11. The CDR3, as DNA: TGTGCCAGCAGCTTAGCGCCCGGTGGCGGGAGTCTCCAAGAGACCCAGTACTTC. Residues: CASSLAPGGGSLQETQYF.

The chain links TRBV7-8 to TRBJ2-3; TRBD1 matches at 8 bases. CDR3 length: 14 residues. The V and J ends lost 5 bases and 3 bases, in that order; junction bases with no gene match: 4. Germline CDR1 SGHVS, CDR2 FQNEAQ. The CDR3 is CASSRTGRTDTQYF. As DNA, the CDR3 is TGTGCCAGCAGCCGGACAGGGAGGACAGATACGCAGTATTTT.

This sequence joins TRBV19 and TRBJ2-1; 8 nucleotides match TRBD1. Trimming took 7 bases from V and 6 from J; bases not matched to a gene: 11. CDR1 is LNHDA, CDR2 SQIVND, per germline (reference sequence). This CDR3 comprises 15 residues. DNA of the CDR3: TGTGCCAGTACCTGGGGGCAGGGGGCCGTCAATGAGCAGTTCTTC. Protein: CASTWGQGAVNEQFF.

This chain uses TRBV18 with TRBJ1-4; D possibly corresponds to TRBD1 (5 bases). The CDR3 covers 16 residues. V gave up 3 bases and J gave up 4 bases, with 15 bases separating them. Germline lookup yields CDR1 KGHSH and CDR2 LQKENI. The CDR3: CASSPTGGRVNEKLFF. Written as DNA, the CDR3 is TGTGCCAGCTCACCTACAGGTGGGCGCGTTAATGAAAAACTGTTTTTT.

The chain combines TRBV2 with TRBJ2-3; the D is unclear. Germline V gene sequence: CDR1 SNHLY, CDR2 FYNNEI. Trimming took 9 bases from V and 0 from J, leaving 10 bases between them. The CDR3 has 13 residues. CDR3 nucleotides: TGTGCCAGACGAGGAAGGAGCACAGATACGCAGTATTTT. This codes for CARRGRSTDTQYF.